The 7 T cell receptor beta chains reported below all come from one sample, sequenced in a study of T cells in Graves' hyperthyroidism and ophthalmopathy. Amplified regions were TCR beta CDR3 sequences from RNA transcripts. Carried out on the TCR CDR3, a first-round RT-PCR used the HTBI primer set. TCRdb passed the multiplex PCR reads through MiXCR, listing each CDR3 protein once. This repertoire shows approximately 400,000 distinct CDR3 sequences, just under 25% found once; its top ten account for roughly 70%. Sequencing used blood. The receptors originated from a man between 50 and 59 years old with Graves' hyperthyroidism.

This clonotype was counted only a few times. The V call is TRBV30, the J call TRBJ1-6; D uncertain. This CDR3 comprises 12 residues. Germline V gene sequence: CDR1 GTSNPN, CDR2 SVGIG (reference sequence). V gave up 5 bases and J gave up 7 bases, with 9 bases separating them. In nucleotides, the CDR3 is TGTGCCTGGCTTAGCGGAAATTCACCCCTCCACTTT. Amino acids: CAWLSGNSPLHF.

This clonotype was detected many times. This rearrangement joins TRBV3-1 to TRBJ2-1; the D gene is possibly TRBD2 (6 bases). Germline-derived CDR1 and CDR2 are LGHDT and YNNKEL (reference sequence). CDR3 length: 14 residues. The V end was cut by 0 bases, the J end by 9 bases, with 12 bases between. The chain's CDR3 is CASSQDPSASEQFF. For the CDR3, the DNA is TGTGCCAGCAGCCAAGATCCTAGCGCGAGTGAGCAGTTCTTC.

The rearrangement links TRBV27 to TRBJ2-7; 10 nucleotides line up with TRBD1. Germline-derived CDR1 and CDR2 are MNHEY and SMNVEV (reference sequence). V shed 2 bases, J shed 3 bases, and the junction held 4 bases outside the gene matches. The CDR3 is made up of 15 amino acids. The CDR3 sequence is CASSLVWDRGYEQYF. CDR3 nucleotide sequence: TGTGCCAGCAGTTTAGTTTGGGACAGGGGCTACGAGCAGTACTTC.

The rearrangement joins TRBV7-9 to TRBJ2-5; 9 bases match TRBD1. The V and J ends lost 5 bases and 4 bases, in that order; junction bases with no gene match: 5. Germline CDR1 is SEHNR and CDR2 is FQNEAQ (reference sequence). The CDR3 has 14 residues. The CDR3 here is CASSAGTGLETQYF. DNA of the CDR3: TGTGCCAGCAGCGCGGGGACAGGGCTAGAGACCCAGTACTTC.

This clonotype has a handful of counts. The genes are TRBV11-2 and TRBJ1-6; no firm D call. The CDR3 contains 12 residues. The ends were cut back, 4 bases at V and 14 bases at J, with 12 bases in the middle. Germline V gene data show CDR1 as SGHAT and CDR2 as FQNNGV. CDR3 DNA sequence: TGTGCCAGCAGCTCAACATGGGTTGCCCTCCACTTT. Its protein is CASSSTWVALHF.

The table lists this clonotype with a few counts. The genes are TRBV27 and TRBJ2-7; D not resolved. V lost 2 bases to trimming and J lost 3 bases, with 8 bases between them. The germline CDR1 and CDR2 sequences are MNHEY and SMNVEV (reference sequence). This CDR3 comprises 13 residues. The CDR3 DNA reads as TGTGCCAGCAGTTTACGTTTCGGCTACGAGCAGTACTTC. This gives the protein CASSLRFGYEQYF.

The rearrangement uses TRBV9 and TRBJ2-1; D is tentatively TRBD1 or TRBD2 (5 bases each). This CDR3 is 16 amino acids long. CDR1 and CDR2 (germline): SGDLS, YYNGEE. V gave up 4 bases and J gave up 1 base, with 15 bases separating them. The CDR3 DNA sequence: TGTGCCAGCAGCCCCCATTGGGACGTGTCCTACAATGAGCAGTTCTTC. Its protein product is CASSPHWDVSYNEQFF.